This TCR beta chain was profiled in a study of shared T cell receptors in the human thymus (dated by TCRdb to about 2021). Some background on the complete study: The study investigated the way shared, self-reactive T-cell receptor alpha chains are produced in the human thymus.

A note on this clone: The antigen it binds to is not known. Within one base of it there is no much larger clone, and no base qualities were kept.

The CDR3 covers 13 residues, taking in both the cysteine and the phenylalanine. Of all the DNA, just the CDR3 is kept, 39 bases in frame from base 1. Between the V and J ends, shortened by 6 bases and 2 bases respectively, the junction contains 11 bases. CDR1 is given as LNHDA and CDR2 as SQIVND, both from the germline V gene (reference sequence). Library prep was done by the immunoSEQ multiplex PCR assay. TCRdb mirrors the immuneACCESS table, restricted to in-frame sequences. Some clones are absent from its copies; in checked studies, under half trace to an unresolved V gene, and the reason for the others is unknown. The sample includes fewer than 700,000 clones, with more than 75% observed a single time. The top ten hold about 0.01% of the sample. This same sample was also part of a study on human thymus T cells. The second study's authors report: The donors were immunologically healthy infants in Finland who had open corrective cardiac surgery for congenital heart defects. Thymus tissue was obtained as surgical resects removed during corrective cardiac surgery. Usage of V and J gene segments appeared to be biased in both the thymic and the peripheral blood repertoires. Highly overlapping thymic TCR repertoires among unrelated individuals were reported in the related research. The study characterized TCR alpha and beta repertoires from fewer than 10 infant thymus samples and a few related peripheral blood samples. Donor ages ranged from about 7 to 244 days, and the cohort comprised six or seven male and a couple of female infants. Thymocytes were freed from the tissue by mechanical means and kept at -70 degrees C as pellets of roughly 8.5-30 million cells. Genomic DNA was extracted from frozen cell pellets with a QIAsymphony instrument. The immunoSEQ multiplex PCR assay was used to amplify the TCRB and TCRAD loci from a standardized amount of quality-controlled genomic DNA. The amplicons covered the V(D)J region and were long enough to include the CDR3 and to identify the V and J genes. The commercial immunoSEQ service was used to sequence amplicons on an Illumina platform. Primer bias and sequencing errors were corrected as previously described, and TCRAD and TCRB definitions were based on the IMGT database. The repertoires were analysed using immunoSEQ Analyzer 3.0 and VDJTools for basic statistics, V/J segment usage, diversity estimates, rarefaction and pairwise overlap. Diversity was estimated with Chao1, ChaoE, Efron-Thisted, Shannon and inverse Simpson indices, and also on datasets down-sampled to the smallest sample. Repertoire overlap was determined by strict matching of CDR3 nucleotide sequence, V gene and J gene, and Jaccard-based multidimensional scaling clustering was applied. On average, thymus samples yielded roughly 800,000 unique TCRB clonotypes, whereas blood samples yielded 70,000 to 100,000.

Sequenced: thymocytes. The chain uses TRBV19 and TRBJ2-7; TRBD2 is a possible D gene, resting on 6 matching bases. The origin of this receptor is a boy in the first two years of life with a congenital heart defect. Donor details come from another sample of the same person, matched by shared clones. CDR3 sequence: CASSFREPYEQYF. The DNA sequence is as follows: TGTGCCAGTAGCTTCCGGGAGCCCTACGAGCAGTACTTC.